Presented here are 16 T cell receptor beta chains from one specimen sequenced in a study of blood T cell repertoires in COVID-19 (dated by TCRdb to the early 2020s). Preparation of the library involved the immunoSEQ multiplex PCR assay. Imported from immuneACCESS, the table was reduced by TCRdb to in-frame sequences with V and J called. These copies leave out some clones; in studies compared against another copy, an unresolved V gene accounts for under half, and the cause of the remainder is not known. Present in this sample are over 90,000 clones, roughly nine tenths of which were seen just once. The ten largest clones add up to around 2% of the sample. Sequencing used peripheral blood. Source of these receptors: a man between 50 and 59 years old with active COVID-19.

The chain links TRBV9 to TRBJ1-2, with D unresolved. V was trimmed by 0 bases and J by 0 bases, leaving 6 bases between them. The CDR3 spans 14 residues. Germline CDR1 is SGDLS and CDR2 is YYNGEE. The chain's CDR3 is CASSVESSNYGYTF. The CDR3 nucleotides read TGTGCCAGCAGCGTAGAGAGCTCTAACTATGGCTACACCTTC. Together with reference TRBV9 and TRBJ1-2, the CDR3 gives the full variable domain: DSGVTQTPKHLITATGQRVTLRCSPRSGDLSVYWYQQSLDQGLQFLIQYYNGEERAKGNILERFSAQQFPDLHSELNLSSLELGDSALYFCASSVESSNYGYTFGSGTRLTVV.

V gene TRBV7-2 combines with J gene TRBJ1-5, with TRBD1 identical over 7 bases. Germline CDR1 and CDR2: SGHTA and FQGNSA. Unmatched junction bases numbered 3, after V lost 1 base and J lost 3 bases. This CDR3 comprises 15 residues. CDR3 nucleotide sequence: TGTGCCAGCAGCTTAGAGGGACAGTCCAATCAGCCCCAGCATTTT. The encoded protein is CASSLEGQSNQPQHF.

This chain links TRBV11-2 with TRBJ2-3; 12 nucleotides line up with TRBD2. CDR1 SGHAT and CDR2 FQNNGV come from the germline V gene. Trimming took 3 bases from V and 5 from J; bases not matched to a gene: 9. The CDR3 consists of 17 residues. CDR3 protein: CASSFGLAGPQGDTQYF. The CDR3 nucleotides are TGTGCCAGCAGCTTCGGACTAGCGGGACCCCAGGGAGATACGCAGTATTTT.

The gene calls are TRBV20-1 and TRBJ1-3; D gene uncertain. V was clipped by 3 bases and J by 2 bases, with 8 bases between them. The germline V gene has CDR1 DFQATT and CDR2 SNEGSKA (reference sequence). The CDR3 covers 13 residues. The CDR3 loop is CSASGYTGNTIYF. The CDR3 nucleotides are TGCAGTGCTAGTGGGTACACTGGAAACACCATATATTTT.

The chain combines TRBV3-1 (or the pseudogene TRBV3-2) with TRBJ2-1; 8 nucleotides align to TRBD1. Germline V lookup: CDR1 LGHDT, CDR2 YNNKEL (reference sequence). The CDR3 contains 15 residues. V was clipped by 3 bases and J by 4 bases; unmatched bases: 5. CDR3 in amino acids: CASSQDREAYNEQFF. CDR3 coding DNA: TGTGCCAGCAGCCAGGACAGGGAGGCTTACAATGAGCAGTTCTTC.

This chain joins TRBV28 and TRBJ2-2, with a weak D call TRBD1 (5 bases). V lost 5 bases and J lost 4, with 14 bases in between. CDR1 and CDR2 (germline): MDHEN, SYDVKM. The CDR3 is 15 residues long. Written as DNA, the CDR3 is TGTGCCAGCAGTGCTGTTTGGGGCAGCACCGGGGAGCTGTTTTTT. Translated, it gives CASSAVWGSTGELFF.

This chain connects TRBV11-2 to TRBJ2-5; 9 bases agree with TRBD2. The CDR3 covers 16 residues. The germline gives CDR1 SGHAT, CDR2 FQNNGV. Trimming at V came to 3 bases and at J to 5 bases, leaving 10 bases not matched to a gene. DNA for the CDR3: TGTGCCAGCAGCTTGGGATACAGCGGGGGGTGGGAGACCCAGTACTTC. This gives the protein CASSLGYSGGWETQYF. Based on the CDR3 plus reference TRBV11-2 and TRBJ2-5, the full variable domain is EAGVAQSPRYKIIEKRQSVAFWCNPISGHATLYWYQQILGQGPKLLIQFQNNGVVDDSQLPKDRFSAERLKGVDSTLKIQPAKLEDSAVYLCASSLGYSGGWETQYFGPGTRLLVL.

The chain uses TRBV6-5 and TRBJ2-7; the D is unclear. V gave up 2 bases and J gave up 6 bases, with 14 bases separating them. This CDR3 has 14 amino acids. CDR1 is MNHEY and CDR2 is SVGAGI in the germline V gene. CDR3 bases: TGTGCCAGCAGTTACCTTGGGTCCCCAGGCGAGCAGTACTTC. Amino acid sequence: CASSYLGSPGEQYF.

For the CDR3, the DNA is TGTGCCAGCTCTTCTGATTGGGCTAATCAGCCCCAGCATTTT. Protein sequence: CASSSDWANQPQHF. J is TRBJ1-5 and V is TRBV11-2; D gene unclear. The CDR3 has 14 residues. CDR1 and CDR2 (germline): SGHAT, FQNNGV. Trimming cost V 8 bases and J 4 bases, with 15 bases left between them.

This rearrangement joins TRBV10-3 to TRBJ2-5; TRBD2 is a possible D gene (6 bases). The germline CDR1 and CDR2 sequences are ENHRY and SYGVKD. Trimming removed 0 bases from V and 3 bases from J, with 8 bases in between. This CDR3 is 14 amino acids long. In DNA, the CDR3 is TGTGCCATCAGTGAGTCGGCGGGAAAAGAGACCCAGTACTTC. Translation gives CAISESAGKETQYF.

This chain connects TRBV11-3 to TRBJ2-1; 12 bases are shared with TRBD1. Germline V gives CDR1 SGHNT, CDR2 YENEEA. V shed 4 bases and J 7 bases; nucleotides not matched to a gene: 11. The CDR3 extends over 17 amino acids. This CDR3 reads CASSSKRPGQGANEQFF. In nucleotides, the CDR3 is TGTGCCAGCAGCTCCAAACGGCCGGGACAGGGGGCAAATGAGCAGTTCTTC. The full variable domain, in which reference TRBV11-3 and TRBJ2-1 provide the parts outside the CDR3, is EAGVVQSPRYKIIEKKQPVAFWCNPISGHNTLYWYLQNLGQGPELLIRYENEEAVDDSQLPKDRFSAERLKGVDSTLKIQPAELGDSAVYLCASSSKRPGQGANEQFFGPGTRLTVL.

This chain links TRBV7-6 with TRBJ1-1; a weak D match, TRBD1 (5 bases). The CDR3 loop spans 14 amino acids. CDR1 and CDR2 from the germline V gene are SGHVS and FNYEAQ. Trimming took off 1 base at V and 0 bases at J, with 6 bases between the two ends. CDR3 sequence reads: CASSLEGLNTEAFF. For the CDR3, the DNA is TGTGCCAGCAGCTTAGAGGGGCTGAACACTGAAGCTTTCTTT.

The V call is TRBV5-4, the J call TRBJ1-1; 9 nucleotides agree with TRBD1. CDR1 and CDR2 (germline): SGHNT, YYREEE (reference sequence). CDR3 size: 17 residues. V lost 9 bases, J lost 0 bases, and 15 bases stayed unmatched. The CDR3 loop reads CATLRDRDGAMNTEAFF. The CDR3 region has the DNA TGTGCCACCCTCCGGGACAGGGATGGGGCCATGAACACTGAAGCTTTCTTT.

This rearrangement joins TRBV6-2 or TRBV6-3 to TRBJ1-2; 8 bases map to TRBD1. The V segment lost 0 bases and the J segment 6 bases; nucleotides outside the gene matches: 3. Looked up from germline, CDR1 is MNHEY and CDR2 is SVGEGT. CDR3 length: 14 residues. The CDR3 sequence is CASSYSGQGNGYTF. CDR3 bases: TGTGCCAGCAGTTACTCCGGACAGGGAAATGGCTACACCTTC.

This clone was seen a few times. The rearrangement links TRBV7-9 to TRBJ1-5; 8 nucleotides agree with TRBD1. CDR1 is SEHNR, CDR2 FQNEAQ, per germline (reference sequence). With V trimmed by 4 bases and J by 5 bases, 4 bases remained unmatched. CDR3 length equals 14 residues. In nucleotides, the CDR3 is TGTGCCAGCAGCTCGGACAGGGACTATCAGCCCCAGCATTTT. Translating it yields CASSSDRDYQPQHF.

The rearrangement joins TRBV6-5 to TRBJ2-3; D call uncertain. Trimming left V 4 bases short and J 3 bases short, with 5 bases between. The V gene's germline CDR1 is MNHEY and CDR2 SVGAGI. The CDR3 is 12 residues long. The CDR3 coding sequence is TGTGCCAGCAGTTCCCAGACAGATACGCAGTATTTT. Encoded protein: CASSSQTDTQYF.